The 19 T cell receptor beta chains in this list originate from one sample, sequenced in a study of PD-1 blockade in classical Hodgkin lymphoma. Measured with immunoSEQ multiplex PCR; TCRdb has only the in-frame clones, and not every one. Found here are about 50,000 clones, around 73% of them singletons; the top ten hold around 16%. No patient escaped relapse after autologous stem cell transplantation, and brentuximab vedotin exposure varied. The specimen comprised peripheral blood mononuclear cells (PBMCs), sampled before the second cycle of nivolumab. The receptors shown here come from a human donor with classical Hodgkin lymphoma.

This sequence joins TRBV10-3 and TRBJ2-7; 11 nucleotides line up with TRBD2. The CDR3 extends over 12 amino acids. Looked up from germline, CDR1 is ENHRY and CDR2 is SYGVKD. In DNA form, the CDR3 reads TGTGCTATGACTAGCGGGACCAGTACGCAGTACTTC. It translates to CAMTSGTSTQYF.

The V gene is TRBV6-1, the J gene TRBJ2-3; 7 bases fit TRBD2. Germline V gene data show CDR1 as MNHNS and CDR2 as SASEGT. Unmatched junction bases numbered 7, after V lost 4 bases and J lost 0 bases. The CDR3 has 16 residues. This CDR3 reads CASSALAVLSTDTQYF. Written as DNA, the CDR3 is TGTGCCAGCAGTGCCCTAGCGGTACTTAGCACAGATACGCAGTATTTT.

CDR3 residues: CAWSRGLSSYNEQFF. For the CDR3, the DNA is TGTGCCTGGAGTCGGGGCCTTAGCTCCTACAATGAGCAGTTCTTC. This chain joins TRBV30 and TRBJ2-1; D possibly matches TRBD1 or TRBD2 (5 bases each). CDR1 is GTSNPN and CDR2 is SVGIG in the germline V gene (reference sequence). Trimming shortened V by 2 bases and J by 0 bases, and 11 bases separated the two germline ends. The length of the CDR3 is 15 residues.

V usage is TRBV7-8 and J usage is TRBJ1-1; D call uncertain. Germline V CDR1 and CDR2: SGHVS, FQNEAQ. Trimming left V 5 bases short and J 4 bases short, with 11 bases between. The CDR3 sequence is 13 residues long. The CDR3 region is CASSRTSGTEAFF. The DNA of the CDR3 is TGTGCCAGCAGCCGGACGTCTGGCACTGAAGCTTTCTTT.

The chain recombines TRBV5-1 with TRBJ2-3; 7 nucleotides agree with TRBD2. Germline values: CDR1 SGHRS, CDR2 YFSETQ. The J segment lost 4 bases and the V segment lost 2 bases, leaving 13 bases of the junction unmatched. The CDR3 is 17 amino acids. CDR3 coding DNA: TGCGCCAGCAGCTTCCGTGGGGCGGGGGAGCGTTCAGATACGCAGTATTTT. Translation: CASSFRGAGERSDTQYF.

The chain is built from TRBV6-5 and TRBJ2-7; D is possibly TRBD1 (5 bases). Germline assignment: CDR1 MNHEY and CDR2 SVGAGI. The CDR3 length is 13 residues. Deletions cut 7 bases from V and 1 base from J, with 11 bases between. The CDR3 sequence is CASMNRQSYEQYF. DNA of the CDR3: TGTGCCAGCATGAACAGACAGTCCTACGAGCAGTACTTC.

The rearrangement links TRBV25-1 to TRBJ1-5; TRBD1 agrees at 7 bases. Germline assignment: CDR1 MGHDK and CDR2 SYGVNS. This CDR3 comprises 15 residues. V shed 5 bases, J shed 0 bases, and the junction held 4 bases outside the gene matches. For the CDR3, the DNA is TGTGCCAGCAGTTGGGGACAGAATAGCAATCAGCCCCAGCATTTT. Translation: CASSWGQNSNQPQHF. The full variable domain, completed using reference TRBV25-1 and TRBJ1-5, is EADIYQTPRYLVIGTGKKITLECSQTMGHDKMYWYQQDPGMELHLIHYSYGVNSTEKGDLSSESTVSRIRTEHFPLTLESARPSHTSQYLCASSWGQNSNQPQHFGDGTRLSIL.

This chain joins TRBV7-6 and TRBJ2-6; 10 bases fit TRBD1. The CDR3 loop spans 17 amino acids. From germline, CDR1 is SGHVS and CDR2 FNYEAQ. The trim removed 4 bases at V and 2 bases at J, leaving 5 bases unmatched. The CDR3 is CASSSTGGVAGANVLTF. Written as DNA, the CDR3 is TGTGCCAGCAGCTCGACAGGGGGCGTAGCTGGGGCCAACGTCCTGACTTTC.

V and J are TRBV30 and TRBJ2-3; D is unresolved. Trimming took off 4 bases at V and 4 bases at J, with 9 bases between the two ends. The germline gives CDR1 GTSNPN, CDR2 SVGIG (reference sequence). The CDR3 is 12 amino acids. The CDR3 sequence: CAWKGNPDTQYF. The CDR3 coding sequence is TGTGCCTGGAAGGGCAATCCAGATACGCAGTATTTT.

Written as DNA, the CDR3 is TGTGCCAGCAGCTTAGGGACAGGGAAGGACGAGCAGTACTTC. Amino acids: CASSLGTGKDEQYF. V is TRBV7-6 and J is TRBJ2-7; 8 bases fit TRBD1. Per the germline V gene, CDR1 is SGHVS and CDR2 is FNYEAQ. V trimming: 1 base; J trimming: 5 bases; junction bases outside the gene matches: 4. This CDR3 region has 14 residues. Complete variable domain (other parts from reference TRBV7-6 and TRBJ2-7): GAGVSQSPRYKVTKRGQDVALRCDPISGHVSLYWYRQALGQGPEFLTYFNYEAQQDKSGLPNDRFSAERPEGSISTLTIQRTEQRDSAMYRCASSLGTGKDEQYFGPGTRLTVT.

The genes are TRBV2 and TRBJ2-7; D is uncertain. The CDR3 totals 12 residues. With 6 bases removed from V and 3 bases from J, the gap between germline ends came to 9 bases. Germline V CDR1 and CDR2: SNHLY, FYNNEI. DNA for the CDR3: TGTGCCAGCAGGGCAGATAACTACGAGCAGTACTTC. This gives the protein CASRADNYEQYF.

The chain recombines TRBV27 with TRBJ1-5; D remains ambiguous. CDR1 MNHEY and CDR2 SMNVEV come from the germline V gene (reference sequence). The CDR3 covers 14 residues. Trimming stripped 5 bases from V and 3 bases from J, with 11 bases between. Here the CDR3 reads CASSEAGSNQPQHF. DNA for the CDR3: TGTGCCAGCAGTGAAGCGGGGTCCAATCAGCCCCAGCATTTT.

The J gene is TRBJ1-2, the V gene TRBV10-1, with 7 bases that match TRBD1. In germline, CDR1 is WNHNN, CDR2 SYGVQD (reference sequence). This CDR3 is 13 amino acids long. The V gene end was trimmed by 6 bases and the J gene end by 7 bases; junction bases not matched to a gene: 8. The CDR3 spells CASSPTGFGGYTF. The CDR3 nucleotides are TGCGCCAGCAGCCCGACAGGGTTCGGTGGCTACACCTTC.

The CDR3 sequence is CASSDSTANNYGYTF. CDR3 nucleotides: TGTGCCAGCAGTGACTCGACAGCTAATAACTATGGCTACACCTTC. The V and J genes are TRBV6-4 and TRBJ1-2; D might be TRBD1 (5 bases). The germline V gene encodes CDR1 MRHNA and CDR2 SNTAGT. CDR3 length: 15 residues. The V end was cut by 0 bases, the J end by 1 base, with 9 bases between.

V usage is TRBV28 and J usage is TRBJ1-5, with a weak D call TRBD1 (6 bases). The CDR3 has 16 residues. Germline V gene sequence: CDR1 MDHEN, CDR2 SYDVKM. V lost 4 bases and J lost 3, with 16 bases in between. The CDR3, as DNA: TGTGCCAGCAGTTCATCAGGGGTCCTCTACAATCAGCCCCAGCATTTT. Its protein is CASSSSGVLYNQPQHF. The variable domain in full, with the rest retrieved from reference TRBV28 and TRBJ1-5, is DVKVTQSSRYLVKRTGEKVFLECVQDMDHENMFWYRQDPGLGLRLIYFSYDVKMKEKGDIPEGYSVSREKKERFSLILESASTNQTSMYLCASSSSGVLYNQPQHFGDGTRLSIL.

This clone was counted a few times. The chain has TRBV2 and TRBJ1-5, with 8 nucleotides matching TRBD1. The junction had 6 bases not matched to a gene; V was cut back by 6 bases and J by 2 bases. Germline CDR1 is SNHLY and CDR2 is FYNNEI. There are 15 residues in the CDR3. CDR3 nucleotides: TGTGCCAGCAGGACAGGGGTCGAGGGCAATCAGCCCCAGCATTTT. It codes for CASRTGVEGNQPQHF.

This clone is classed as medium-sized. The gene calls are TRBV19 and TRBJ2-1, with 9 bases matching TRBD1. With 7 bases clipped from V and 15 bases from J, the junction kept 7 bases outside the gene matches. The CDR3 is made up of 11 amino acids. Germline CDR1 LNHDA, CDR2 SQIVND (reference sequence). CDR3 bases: TGTGCCAGTATGGACAGGGGATTTCTGTTCTTC. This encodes CASMDRGFLFF.

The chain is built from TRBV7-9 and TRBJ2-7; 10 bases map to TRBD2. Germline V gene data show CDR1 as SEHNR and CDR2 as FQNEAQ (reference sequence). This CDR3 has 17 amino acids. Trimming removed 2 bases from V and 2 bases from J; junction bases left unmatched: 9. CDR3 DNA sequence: TGTGCCAGCAGCTTAAAAGGGTCTAGCGGGAGCCCCTACGAGCAGTACTTC. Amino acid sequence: CASSLKGSSGSPYEQYF.

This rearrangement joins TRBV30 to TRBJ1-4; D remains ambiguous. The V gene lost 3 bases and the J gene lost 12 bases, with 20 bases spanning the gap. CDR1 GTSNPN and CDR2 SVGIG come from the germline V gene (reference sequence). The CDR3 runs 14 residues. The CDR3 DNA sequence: TGTGCCTGGAGCCTAGGGTCGGTGGCAGGTGAACTGTTTTTT. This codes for CAWSLGSVAGELFF.